This T cell receptor (beta chain) was identified during a study of Graves' ophthalmopathy and Graves' hyperthyroidism. This clonotype has ten or more counts. Diagnosis relied on clinical symptoms, serum thyroxine, TRAb, thyroid ultrasound and orbital computed tomography. With 1 base clipped from V and 2 bases from J, the junction kept 5 bases outside the gene matches. CDR1 and CDR2 from the germline V gene are SQVTM and ANQGSEA. The CDR3 has 16 residues. Investigators amplified TCR beta CDR3 regions from RNA transcripts. First-round RT-PCR relied on HTBI primers, and a second-round multiplex PCR came next. TCRdb processed the multiplex PCR reads anew with MiXCR; each CDR3 protein has one entry. The profile shows about 590,000 distinct CDR3 sequences, under 45% of them singletons.

Sample: peripheral blood or thyroid tissue (not recorded which). The chain is built from TRBV29-1 and TRBJ2-2; 9 bases line up with TRBD1. The receptor comes from an adult man with Graves' hyperthyroidism. The CDR3 DNA reads TGCAGCGTTGAAGCTCGGGACAGGGCAAACACCGGGGAGCTGTTTTTT. It is translated as CSVEARDRANTGELFF.